The 3 T cell receptor beta chains below come from one sample, sequenced in a study of blood T cells in healthy people across ages. A sample-barcoded 5' primer and a J-beta primer mix were used in a second PCR of about 7 to 12 cycles. TCRdb re-analysed the 5' RACE reads in MiXCR, keeping a single row per CDR3 protein. Of about 780,000 distinct CDR3 sequences in the sample, 35% to 50% are singletons; the top ten hold 15% to 20%. Sequences were obtained from blood. These receptors were obtained from a man at least 80 years old in good health.

The chain links TRBV27 to TRBJ1-4; tentatively, D is TRBD1 (5 bases). Deletions cut 4 bases from V and 6 bases from J, with 15 bases between. The CDR3 is made up of 15 amino acids. Germline V CDR1 and CDR2: MNHEY, SMNVEV (reference sequence). The CDR3 reads CASSSGRQGDEKLFF. The CDR3 bases are TGTGCCAGCAGTTCGGGACGTCAGGGAGATGAAAAACTGTTTTTT.

This clonotype was counted many times. The J gene is TRBJ2-5, the V gene TRBV29-1; unclear D gene. Trimming removed 4 bases from V and 5 bases from J, with 17 bases in between. CDR3 length: 14 amino acids. From germline, CDR1 is SQVTM and CDR2 ANQGSEA. CDR3 nucleotides: TGCAGCGTTGCCCAGACCACGTGGAGCGAGACCCAGTACTTC. It yields the protein CSVAQTTWSETQYF.

This chain links TRBV6-2 or TRBV6-3 with TRBJ2-3, with D possibly matching TRBD2 (6 bases). This CDR3 is built from 12 residues. V was trimmed by 4 bases and J by 7 bases, leaving 9 bases between them. Germline values: CDR1 MNHEY, CDR2 SVGEGT. The CDR3 DNA is TGTGCCAGCAGTTTGGCGGGATATACGCAGTATTTT. Translation gives CASSLAGYTQYF.